This TCR beta chain was found in a study of radiation and T cells in renal cell carcinoma. This CDR3 has 15 amino acids. The germline V gene encodes CDR1 MNHNY and CDR2 SVGAGI (reference sequence). V lost 6 bases to trimming and J lost 7 bases; unmatched junction nucleotides: 15. Study-level points and caveats: Top tumor clonotypes rose in blood 2 weeks post-radiation, then contracted. No pretreatment tumor biopsies were available for baseline clonotypes.

Sample time point: blood 4 weeks post-SBRT, at nephrectomy. Treatment of the sample: 15 Gy SBRT to primary tumor, nephrectomy 4 weeks later. Nephrectomy followed 15 Gy stereotactic body radiation by 4 weeks. After SBRT, blood was collected at 2 and 4 weeks, plus baseline. Repertoires were generated with immunoSEQ multiplex PCR, while TCRdb's copy carries only in-frame clones and drops some. The sample lists 140,000 to 150,000 clones, roughly 90% occurring once. Comment on this clone: Its antigen is currently unknown.

This receptor was identified in a woman in her 50s with renal cell carcinoma. J is TRBJ2-7 and V is TRBV6-6; 7 nucleotides line up with TRBD2. Sequencing used blood, obtained from a patient whose treatment included radiotherapy and nephrectomy. The CDR3 here is CASRTTGTTPREQYF. The DNA of the CDR3 is TGTGCCAGCAGAACTACCGGGACTACTCCTCGAGAGCAGTACTTC.